This is a list of T cell receptor beta chains from one sample in a study of blood T cell repertoires in COVID-19. The protocol was immunoSEQ multiplex PCR, while the TCRdb copy is restricted to in-frame clones and leaves out a portion. The sample shows some 150,000 clones, roughly 85% of them seen only once. Sequenced: peripheral blood. These receptors all stem from a human donor with acute or convalescent COVID-19. The donor label of this sample is uncertain. The CDR3 runs from the conserved cysteine through the conserved F or W. Fields, in order: J gene, clone size, D gene, CDR3 length, V gene, CDR3 protein, CDR3 DNA. The D gene is left open where the match is weak. Where a row states a size, it is once, few, many or the class of an expanded clone; other rows omit it.

TRBJ1-1,-,TRBD1,15,TRBV11-3,CASSLDGQVGAEAFF,TGTGCCAGCAGCTTAGACGGACAGGTGGGGGCTGAAGCTTTCTTT
TRBJ2-3,-,TRBD2,16,TRBV18,CASSPGTSGGTDTQYF,TGTGCCAGCTCACCCGGGACTAGCGGGGGTACAGATACGCAGTATTTT
TRBJ2-1,-,-,15,TRBV5-1,CASSPGEAVYNEQFF,TGCGCCAGCAGCCCCGGGGAGGCAGTCTACAATGAGCAGTTCTTC
TRBJ2-1,-,-,15,TRBV5-4,CASSSKHQEGNEQFF,TGTGCCAGCAGCTCCAAACATCAAGAGGGCAATGAGCAGTTCTTC
TRBJ1-4,few,-,13,TRBV7-9,CASSIGVGGKLFF,TGTGCCAGCAGCATAGGGGTGGGAGGAAAACTGTTTTTT
TRBJ2-3,-,TRBD2,19,TRBV2,CASSPNTPGLAGHTDTQYF,TGTGCCAGCAGTCCCAACACCCCGGGACTAGCGGGGCACACAGATACGCAGTATTTT
TRBJ2-2,once,-,14,TRBV6-5,CASSYLRNTGELFF,TGTGCCAGCAGTTACCTAAGAAACACCGGGGAGCTGTTTTTT
TRBJ2-7,-,-,14,TRBV14,CASSTRLVAYEQYF,TGTGCCAGCAGCACACGACTAGTGGCCTACGAGCAGTACTTC
TRBJ2-3,-,-,14,TRBV5-1,CASSSLSSTDTQYF,TGCGCCAGCAGCTCACTATCTAGCACAGATACGCAGTATTTT
TRBJ1-5,-,TRBD1,17,TRBV12-5,CASGVGGQGPSNQPQHF,TGTGCTAGTGGCGTAGGGGGACAGGGGCCAAGCAATCAGCCCCAGCATTTT
TRBJ1-3,-,-,14,TRBV29-1,CSAGGSGSGNTIYF,TGCAGCGCCGGCGGGAGCGGCTCTGGAAACACCATATATTTT
TRBJ2-7,-,-,11,TRBV6-2/TRBV6-3,CASSRGYEQYF,TGTGCCAGCAGTCGAGGCTACGAGCAGTACTTC
TRBJ2-1,-,TRBD2,15,TRBV6-4,CASSDRKRGDNEQFF,TGTGCCAGCAGTGACCGGAAGCGGGGGGACAATGAGCAGTTCTTC
TRBJ1-1,-,TRBD1,13,TRBV19,CASRTQGATEAFF,TGTGCCAGTAGGACGCAGGGGGCCACTGAAGCTTTCTTT
TRBJ1-1,-,-,14,TRBV19,CASTSDRTNTEAFF,TGTGCCAGTACCTCAGACAGAACGAACACTGAAGCTTTCTTT
TRBJ2-7,-,-,16,TRBV21-1,CASSSKDWPLTYEQYF,TGTGCCAGCAGCAGCAAAGACTGGCCGCTTACCTACGAGCAGTACTTC
TRBJ2-7,-,-,15,TRBV6-2/TRBV6-3,CASSYLGTKAYEQYF,TGTGCCAGCAGTTATCTCGGGACAAAGGCCTACGAGCAGTACTTC
TRBJ1-5,-,TRBD1,12,TRBV28,CASSLGTGGQHF,TGTGCCAGCAGTTTAGGGACAGGGGGCCAGCATTTT
TRBJ2-1,-,TRBD2,16,TRBV5-1,CASSLGLAGETDEQFF,TGCGCCAGCAGCTTGGGACTAGCGGGGGAAACGGATGAGCAGTTCTTC
TRBJ1-2,-,TRBD1,14,TRBV6-2/TRBV6-3,CASSYRQGTYGYTF,TGTGCCAGCAGTTACAGACAGGGAACCTATGGCTACACCTTC
TRBJ2-1,-,TRBD2,15,TRBV5-4,CASSFLAGTYNEQFF,TGTGCCAGCAGCTTCCTAGCGGGAACCTACAATGAGCAGTTCTTC
TRBJ1-1,-,-,14,TRBV19,CASSLRERGEKAFF,TGTGCCAGTAGTTTGAGGGAACGGGGGGAGAAAGCTTTCTTT
TRBJ1-5,-,-,12,TRBV6-1,CASSDIIQPQHF,TGTGCCAGCAGTGATATTATCCAGCCCCAGCATTTT
TRBJ1-5,few,TRBD1,15,TRBV6-1,CASSEWGQGNQPQHF,TGTGCCAGCAGTGAATGGGGACAGGGAAATCAGCCCCAGCATTTT
TRBJ2-7,-,TRBD1,13,TRBV6-5,CASRTGQVYEQYF,TGTGCCAGCAGAACGGGACAGGTCTACGAGCAGTACTTC
TRBJ1-4,-,-,16,TRBV4-2,CASSPLRAGVGEKLFF,TGTGCCAGCAGCCCCCTAAGGGCAGGGGTTGGTGAAAAACTGTTTTTT
TRBJ1-2,-,TRBD1,16,TRBV19,CASSIDSRQGARGYTF,TGTGCCAGTAGTATAGATTCGCGACAGGGGGCGCGGGGCTACACCTTC
TRBJ2-7,-,-,13,TRBV7-2,CASSLDSSYEQYF,TGTGCCAGCAGCTTAGACAGCTCCTACGAGCAGTACTTC
TRBJ2-1,-,TRBD2,15,TRBV7-2,CASSLEASGYNEQFF,TGTGCCAGCAGCTTAGAGGCTAGCGGATACAATGAGCAGTTCTTC
TRBJ1-1,once,-,13,TRBV7-9,CASSSGANTEAFF,TGTGCCAGCAGCTCAGGGGCGAACACTGAAGCTTTCTTT
TRBJ1-5,once,-,13,TRBV9,CASSYYSNQPQHF,TGTGCCAGCAGCTATTATAGCAATCAGCCCCAGCATTTT
TRBJ1-1,-,-,13,TRBV29-1,CSVPRRQETEAFF,TGCAGCGTTCCCCGTCGCCAAGAGACTGAAGCTTTCTTT
TRBJ1-2,-,-,13,TRBV2,CASIYGEGGGYTF,TGTGCCAGCATATATGGGGAGGGGGGTGGCTACACCTTC
TRBJ1-2,-,-,16,TRBV7-2,CASSLVVGGGGYGYTF,TGTGCCAGCAGCTTAGTAGTCGGGGGGGGAGGCTATGGCTACACCTTC
TRBJ1-1,once,-,13,TRBV24-1,CATREGGNTEAFF,TGTGCCACCAGAGAGGGCGGGAACACTGAAGCTTTCTTT
TRBJ2-7,-,-,12,TRBV12-3/TRBV12-4,CASRAPSYEQYF,TGTGCCAGCAGAGCGCCCTCCTACGAGCAGTACTTC
TRBJ1-1,-,-,15,TRBV15,CATSSTKAGVTEAFF,TGTGCCACCAGCAGCACCAAGGCAGGGGTCACTGAAGCTTTCTTT
TRBJ2-5,-,TRBD1,15,TRBV25-1,CASAYRGQGTETQYF,TGTGCCAGCGCGTACCGGGGACAGGGTACAGAGACCCAGTACTTC
TRBJ2-3,many,TRBD2,16,TRBV29-1,CSVALTSGEITDTQYF,TGCAGCGTCGCCCTGACTAGCGGGGAGATCACAGATACGCAGTATTTT
TRBJ1-1,-,TRBD1,14,TRBV2,CASTSDRINTEAFF,TGTGCCAGCACCTCGGACAGGATTAACACTGAAGCTTTCTTT
TRBJ1-2,-,TRBD1,15,TRBV4-3,CASSVALDRVHGYTF,TGCGCCAGCAGCGTCGCATTGGACAGGGTGCATGGCTACACCTTC
TRBJ2-1,-,-,13,TRBV4-1,CASSEGLGNEQFF,TGCGCCAGCAGCGAAGGGCTAGGCAATGAGCAGTTCTTC
TRBJ2-1,-,TRBD2,18,TRBV3-1/TRBV3-2,CASSQDPPSGRAYGEQFF,TGTGCCAGCAGCCAAGATCCCCCTAGCGGGAGGGCTTACGGTGAGCAGTTCTTC
TRBJ1-3,-,-,14,TRBV5-6,CASSYQGQGNTIYF,TGTGCCAGCAGTTACCAGGGGCAGGGAAACACCATATATTTT
TRBJ2-7,-,-,14,TRBV19,CASSIASGLGEQYF,TGTGCCAGTAGTATAGCCTCAGGGTTGGGCGAGCAGTACTTC
TRBJ2-1,-,TRBD2,12,TRBV7-2,CASSSLAGGMFF,TGTGCCAGCAGCTCACTAGCGGGAGGCATGTTCTTC
TRBJ1-5,-,-,16,TRBV19,CASSIWGEYSNQPQHF,TGTGCCAGTAGTATCTGGGGGGAGTATAGCAATCAGCCCCAGCATTTT